This is a list of T cell receptor beta chains from one sample in a study of cytomegalovirus exposure and HLA in healthy donors. Data came from immunoSEQ multiplex PCR; TCRdb stores just in-frame clones and leaves some out. The listing contains approximately 96,000 clones. Specimen: PBMCs. These receptors all come from a girl between 5 and 17 years old in good health and CMV-seropositive. Both conserved end residues are part of each CDR3. Fields, in order: D gene, J gene, clone size, V gene, CDR3 DNA, CDR3 protein. A D gene is named only where the DNA matches it firmly. A clone size is listed for some rows: how often the clone was seen (once, few, many), or a class if it is expanded.

D: TRBD1; J: TRBJ1-1; size: -; V: TRBV25-1; DNA: TGTGCCAGCAGGGGGACAGGGTTCGACACTGAAGCTTTCTTT; CDR3: CASRGTGFDTEAFF
D: -; J: TRBJ1-1; size: -; V: TRBV5-5; DNA: TGTGCCAGCAGCTTTCTGCAGATGAACACTGAAGCTTTCTTT; CDR3: CASSFLQMNTEAFF
D: TRBD1; J: TRBJ1-2; size: -; V: TRBV7-9; DNA: TGTGCCAGTGGTGGCCCGGACAGGACTGATGGCTACACCTTC; CDR3: CASGGPDRTDGYTF
D: -; J: TRBJ1-2; size: -; V: TRBV7-6; DNA: TGTGCCAGCAGCTTAGGGGCAGGGGACTATGGCTACACCTTC; CDR3: CASSLGAGDYGYTF
D: -; J: TRBJ1-2; size: -; V: TRBV5-6; DNA: TGTGCCAGCAGCGGGGCAGGGCAGTATGGCTACACCTTC; CDR3: CASSGAGQYGYTF
D: -; J: TRBJ1-2; size: -; V: TRBV29-1; DNA: TGCAGCGTTGAAGCCGGTCGTACGACACGGGGTTATGGCTACACCTTC; CDR3: CSVEAGRTTRGYGYTF
D: -; J: TRBJ2-7; size: -; V: TRBV4-1; DNA: TGCGCCAGCAGCCAAGTTCCTGGCGGCTCCTACGAGCAGTACTTC; CDR3: CASSQVPGGSYEQYF
D: -; J: TRBJ1-1; size: -; V: TRBV28; DNA: TGTGCCAGCAGTTTTCCGGGGGACACTGAAGCTTTCTTT; CDR3: CASSFPGDTEAFF
D: TRBD2; J: TRBJ2-2; size: -; V: TRBV30; DNA: TGTGCCTGGAGTGCGCGGGGGGGCCGGCTGGTCGGGGAGCTGTTTTTT; CDR3: CAWSARGGRLVGELFF
D: TRBD1; J: TRBJ1-5; size: -; V: TRBV6-1; DNA: TGTGCCAGCAGTGAGGCGACAGGGTACAGCAATCAGCCCCAGCATTTT; CDR3: CASSEATGYSNQPQHF
D: -; J: TRBJ1-2; size: -; V: TRBV11-3; DNA: TGTGCCAGCAGCTTAGTTATCGGGGGGCCTGGCTACACCTTC; CDR3: CASSLVIGGPGYTF
D: TRBD2; J: TRBJ2-1; size: -; V: TRBV9; DNA: TGTGCCAGCAGCGGGGGAGGGGACTACCTGTACTACAATGAGCAGTTCTTC; CDR3: CASSGGGDYLYYNEQFF
D: -; J: TRBJ1-5; size: -; V: TRBV2; DNA: TGTGCCAGCAGAAACACTGGGGGACTCAATCAGCCCCAGCATTTT; CDR3: CASRNTGGLNQPQHF
D: -; J: TRBJ1-1; size: -; V: TRBV4-3; DNA: TGCGCCAGCAGCCGCTCACAGGAGAACACTGAAGCTTTCTTT; CDR3: CASSRSQENTEAFF
D: -; J: TRBJ1-5; size: -; V: TRBV19; DNA: TGTGCCAGTAGTATAGACGAGTTTAGCAATCAGCCCCAGCATTTT; CDR3: CASSIDEFSNQPQHF
D: TRBD1; J: TRBJ2-5; size: -; V: TRBV28; DNA: TGTGCCAGCGACGAAACAGGGGGCATAAAGACCCAGTACTTC; CDR3: CASDETGGIKTQYF
D: -; J: TRBJ1-6; size: -; V: TRBV19; DNA: TGTGCCAGTAGTATAAGGGGGGGCTTGAATTCACCCCTCCACTTT; CDR3: CASSIRGGLNSPLHF
D: -; J: TRBJ1-4; size: -; V: TRBV2; DNA: TGTGCCAGCACCGAGGACACGGAAAAACTGTTTTTT; CDR3: CASTEDTEKLFF
D: -; J: TRBJ1-1; size: -; V: TRBV9; DNA: TGTGCCAGCAGCGTCAACACCCACACTGAAGCTTTCTTT; CDR3: CASSVNTHTEAFF
D: TRBD1; J: TRBJ2-2; size: -; V: TRBV7-6; DNA: TGTGCCAGCAGCCCAATTCGTGGACAGGGGATGGTGCGGGAGCTGTTTTTT; CDR3: CASSPIRGQGMVRELFF
D: -; J: TRBJ1-2; size: -; V: TRBV5-1; DNA: TGCGCCAGCAGCACGGACAAGCCACATGGCTACACCTTC; CDR3: CASSTDKPHGYTF
D: -; J: TRBJ1-5; size: -; V: TRBV7-2; DNA: TGTGCCAGCAGCTTAGGGGGCGTCAGCAATCAGCCCCAGCATTTT; CDR3: CASSLGGVSNQPQHF
D: -; J: TRBJ2-3; size: -; V: TRBV18; DNA: TGTGCCAGCTCACCGACGTTAGGCGCAGAAAGCACAGATAAGCAGTATTTT; CDR3: CASSPTLGAESTDKQYF
D: TRBD1; J: TRBJ1-1; size: medium-sized; V: TRBV5-1; DNA: TGCGCCAGCAGCTGGACAGGGTCGGGCACTGAAGCTTTCTTT; CDR3: CASSWTGSGTEAFF